The 14 T cell receptor beta chains presented below share a single source sample, sequenced in a study of shared clonotypes between healthy human individuals. The repertoire was sequenced with immunoSEQ multiplex PCR; TCRdb's copy has only in-frame clones and lacks some. The sample includes about 2 million clones, over 85% seen only once; the top ten take 0.13%. The sequenced sample consisted of naive CD4+ T cells sorted from blood. Stated subset: CD45RA+ positively selected. The receptors originated from a man in his late teens or twenties in good health.

This rearrangement joins TRBV7-9 to TRBJ1-1, with D possibly TRBD1 on 5 matching bases. The V and J ends lost 6 bases and 0 bases respectively, with 20 bases between them. There are 17 residues in the CDR3. The germline V gene encodes CDR1 SEHNR and CDR2 FQNEAQ (reference sequence). This CDR3 reads CASSFRDPGGLNTEAFF. The DNA of the CDR3 is TGTGCCAGCAGTTTTAGGGACCCGGGAGGATTGAACACTGAAGCTTTCTTT.

Comment on this clone: In the same sample, other DNA sequences code for this CDR3. This chain uses TRBV5-6 with TRBJ2-7; tentatively, D is TRBD1 (5 bases). V was shortened by 1 base and J by 5 bases, with 7 bases between the two germline ends. CDR1 and CDR2 from the germline V gene are SGHDT and YYEEEE. This CDR3 is 12 amino acids long. The CDR3 spells CASSLRGHEQYF. The DNA for the CDR3 is TGTGCCAGCAGCTTGAGGGGCCACGAGCAGTACTTC.

The chain couples TRBV12-5 to TRBJ2-1; no reliable D call. CDR3 length: 11 amino acids. V lost 8 bases and J 9 bases, leaving 11 bases between the germline ends. The germline V gene encodes CDR1 LGHNT and CDR2 FRNRAP. The CDR3 DNA sequence: TGTGCTAGTTCCCCGAAGGTTGAGCAGTTCTTC. Protein sequence: CASSPKVEQFF.

The V and J genes are TRBV25-1 and TRBJ1-5; tentative D call: TRBD1 (5 bases). Germline values: CDR1 MGHDK, CDR2 SYGVNS. The CDR3 consists of 14 residues. V lost 6 bases and J 1 base, leaving 10 bases between the germline ends. Here the CDR3 DNA reads TGTGCCAGCAGCGAGACAGCGAGCAATCAGCCCCAGCATTTT. Its protein product is CASSETASNQPQHF.

In this sample, this clone turned up once. V is TRBV25-1 and J is TRBJ1-6; D gene uncertain. V shed 8 bases and J shed 8 bases, with 10 bases lying between them. The CDR3 spans 12 residues. In germline, CDR1 is MGHDK, CDR2 SYGVNS. In DNA, the CDR3 is TGTGCCAGCTCGGAAGGGTATTCACCCCTCCACTTT. It is translated as CASSEGYSPLHF.

The rearrangement links TRBV5-1 to TRBJ1-1; 9 bases are shared with TRBD1. Looked up from germline, CDR1 is SGHRS and CDR2 is YFSETQ. V gave up 3 bases and J gave up 9 bases; unmatched junction bases: 9. The CDR3 is 14 residues long. This CDR3 is CASSSGQGLGQAFF. In DNA form, the CDR3 reads TGCGCCAGCAGCTCGGGACAGGGCCTGGGACAAGCTTTCTTT.

This chain connects TRBV5-1 to TRBJ2-2; 8 nucleotides align to TRBD1. The CDR3 has 17 residues. The germline V gene encodes CDR1 SGHRS and CDR2 YFSETQ. V trimming: 3 bases; J trimming: 3 bases; junction bases outside the gene matches: 10. CDR3 sequence (DNA): TGCGCCAGCAGCTCCTACCCAGGGGGCGAATACACCGGGGAGCTGTTTTTT. This codes for CASSSYPGGEYTGELFF.

Concerning this clone: The same CDR3 also results from other DNA sequences found in this sample. This chain uses TRBV30 with TRBJ2-1; D remains ambiguous. This CDR3 has 13 residues. The V gene's germline CDR1 is GTSNPN and CDR2 SVGIG (reference sequence). V lost 0 bases and J lost 7, with 10 bases in between. The CDR3 DNA reads TGTGCCTGGAGTGTACGGGCCCCGAATGAGCAGTTCTTC. It specifies CAWSVRAPNEQFF.

The CDR3 DNA reads as TGTGCCAGCAGCACGGGGGGGCAAGAGACCCAGTACTTC. Translation: CASSTGGQETQYF. The chain links TRBV5-4 to TRBJ2-5; 8 nucleotides match TRBD2. With V trimmed by 4 bases and J by 2 bases, 1 base remained unmatched. The CDR3 has 13 amino acids. Germline CDR1 is SGHNT and CDR2 is YYREEE (reference sequence). The complete variable domain, with remaining parts taken from reference TRBV5-4 and TRBJ2-5, reads ETGVTQSPTHLIKTRGQQVTLRCSSQSGHNTVSWYQQALGQGPQFIFQYYREEENGRGNFPPRFSGLQFPNYSSELNVNALELDDSALYLCASSTGGQETQYFGPGTRLLVL.

V gene TRBV30 combines with J gene TRBJ1-6; D call uncertain. V was cut by 3 bases and J by 9 bases, with 12 bases left in between. CDR3 length equals 13 residues. Germline CDR1 is GTSNPN and CDR2 is SVGIG (reference sequence). Written as DNA, the CDR3 is TGTGCCTGGAGGCTCGATAAAGGTTCACCCCTCCACTTT. As protein: CAWRLDKGSPLHF. Full variable domain (rest looked up from reference TRBV30 and TRBJ1-6): SQTIHQWPATLVQPVGSPLSLECTVEGTSNPNLYWYRQAAGRGLQLLFYSVGIGQISSEVPQNLSASRPQDRQFILSSKKLLLSDSGFYLCAWRLDKGSPLHFGNGTRLTVT.

This rearrangement joins TRBV10-3 to TRBJ2-5; TRBD1 matches at 8 bases. V lost 3 bases and J lost 2; bases outside the gene matches: 8. This CDR3 region has 16 residues. CDR1 and CDR2 (germline): ENHRY, SYGVKD. CDR3 DNA sequence: TGTGCCATCAGTGAATGGGCAGGGGGCCCGCAAGAGACCCAGTACTTC. Its protein is CAISEWAGGPQETQYF.

The chain uses TRBV5-6 and TRBJ1-6, with D perhaps matching TRBD1 (5 bases). Germline V CDR1 and CDR2: SGHDT, YYEEEE. The CDR3 runs to 15 residues. V lost 3 bases and J lost 1, with 8 bases in between. CDR3 bases: TGTGCCAGCAGCTGGGGGAGGTCCTATAATTCACCCCTCCACTTT. It codes for CASSWGRSYNSPLHF.

This rearrangement joins TRBV5-1 to TRBJ1-1; weak D call: TRBD1 (5 bases). V was trimmed by 4 bases and J by 0 bases, leaving 10 bases between them. The CDR3 loop spans 14 amino acids. Germline values: CDR1 SGHRS, CDR2 YFSETQ. In DNA, the CDR3 is TGCGCCAGCAGCGCGACAGCTATGAACACTGAAGCTTTCTTT. It specifies CASSATAMNTEAFF.

The rearrangement links TRBV2 to TRBJ1-1; 9 positions match TRBD1. The CDR3 has 15 amino acids. V shed 7 bases and J 0 bases; nucleotides not matched to a gene: 6. Germline V gene lookup returns CDR1 SNHLY and CDR2 FYNNEI. The CDR3 sequence: CASTGTGTMNTEAFF. CDR3 sequence (DNA): TGTGCCAGCACCGGGACAGGGACCATGAACACTGAAGCTTTCTTT.